This paragraph covers one TCR beta chain sequence. Its antigen is unknown. This sample was included in a study of siplizumab effects on memory and regulatory T cells. Study-level findings and limits: Alloreactive sequences tracing back to unstimulated CD4+ memory cells fell significantly with siplizumab. Neither a naive nor a memory phenotype was assignable to roughly 80-97% of proliferating CD4+ or CD8+ clones. Proliferating siplizumab-culture Treg suppressive function went unconfirmed.

Trimming took 5 bases from V and 4 from J, leaving 12 bases between them. The CDR3 loop spans 14 amino acids. Germline CDR1 is MNHNY and CDR2 is SVGAGI (reference sequence). Per sample, around 91,000 TCR templates were assayed. Profiling relied on immunoSEQ multiplex PCR, and the TCRdb table lists in-frame clones only, not all of them. Among 70,000 or so clones listed, over 75% were seen once. This sequence was found in a human donor in good health. This rearrangement joins TRBV6-6 to TRBJ1-3; TRBD1 might be the D (6 bases). Sequenced input: Tregs sorted from blood. CDR3 residues: CASSPTGPGNTIYF. The CDR3 DNA is TGTGCCAGCAGTCCCACAGGGCCAGGAAACACCATATATTTT.